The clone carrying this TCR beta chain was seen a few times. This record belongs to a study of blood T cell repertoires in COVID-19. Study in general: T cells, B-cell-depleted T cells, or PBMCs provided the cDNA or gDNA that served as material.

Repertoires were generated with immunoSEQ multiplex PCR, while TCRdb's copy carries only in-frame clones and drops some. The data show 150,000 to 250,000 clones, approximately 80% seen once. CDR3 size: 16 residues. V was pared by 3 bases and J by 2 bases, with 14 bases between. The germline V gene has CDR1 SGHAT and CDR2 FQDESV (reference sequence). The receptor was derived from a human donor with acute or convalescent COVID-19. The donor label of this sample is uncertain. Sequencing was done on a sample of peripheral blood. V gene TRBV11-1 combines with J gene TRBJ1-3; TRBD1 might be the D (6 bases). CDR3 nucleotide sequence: TGTGCCAGCAGCTTTCAGACAGGATCCGCTGGAAACACCATATATTTT. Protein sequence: CASSFQTGSAGNTIYF.